The 32 T cell receptor beta chains given below trace back to one sample, sequenced in a study of response to subunit inactivated influenza vaccine. Via MiXCR, TCRdb re-called the RT-PCR reads, giving one row per CDR3 protein. Among 500,000 to 750,000 distinct CDR3 sequences listed, less than 15% were seen once. The specimen comprised PBMCs from blood, sampled roughly 13 days after vaccination. The receptors originated from a man in his fifties who received an inactivated influenza vaccine.

The V gene is TRBV14, the J gene TRBJ2-5; 8 bases are a match to TRBD2. Germline V lookup: CDR1 SGHDN, CDR2 FVKESK. Losses at the gene ends were 4 bases for V and 5 bases for J; bases not matched to a gene: 15. The length of the CDR3 is 17 residues. The CDR3 DNA sequence: TGTGCCAGCAGCCGGGCCCCCGTAGCGGGGATAGGGGAGACCCAGTACTTC. Protein product: CASSRAPVAGIGETQYF.

This clonotype has a handful of counts. This chain links TRBV20-1 with TRBJ1-1; TRBD1 is a possible D gene (5 bases). The CDR3 runs 17 residues. Trimming removed 3 bases at V and 2 bases at J, with 22 bases between. CDR1 and CDR2 (germline): DFQATT, SNEGSKA (reference sequence). The CDR3 sequence: CSASFSGQGVFNTEAFF. In DNA form, the CDR3 reads TGCAGTGCTAGTTTCTCTGGCCAGGGAGTGTTTAACACTGAAGCTTTCTTT.

This clonotype was counted a few times. This chain joins TRBV19 and TRBJ2-7, with 7 bases identical to TRBD2. After removal of 3 bases from V and 5 bases from J, the junction contained 16 bases not matched to a gene. CDR1 is LNHDA and CDR2 is SQIVND in the germline V gene (reference sequence). This CDR3 has 17 amino acids. CDR3 loop: CASSIPSIGGSIHEQYF. CDR3 in DNA: TGTGCCAGTAGTATTCCCTCGATAGGCGGGAGTATCCACGAGCAGTACTTC.

For the CDR3, the DNA is TGTGCCAGCAGTGTGGAGGGATCTAGAAATTCACCCCTCCACTTT. Amino acid sequence: CASSVEGSRNSPLHF. V usage is TRBV2 and J usage is TRBJ1-6; no clear D. CDR3 length equals 15 residues. Trimming left V 4 bases short and J 7 bases short, with 14 bases between. Germline CDR1 SNHLY, CDR2 FYNNEI.

This clonotype was counted a few times. The V call is TRBV18, the J call TRBJ2-3; 8 bases match TRBD1. The V segment lost 8 bases and the J segment 0 bases; nucleotides outside the gene matches: 4. This CDR3 comprises 14 residues. Germline-derived CDR1 and CDR2 are KGHSH and LQKENI. CDR3 residues: CASRDRGSTDTQYF. CDR3 sequence (DNA): TGTGCCAGCCGCGACAGGGGTAGCACAGATACGCAGTATTTT.

The CDR3: CSGIFEAGGPYEQYF. CDR3 coding DNA: TGCAGCGGTATATTTGAGGCGGGAGGGCCCTACGAGCAGTACTTC. The genes are TRBV29-1 and TRBJ2-7; 9 nucleotides agree with TRBD2. Trimming at V came to 7 bases and at J to 2 bases, leaving 12 bases not matched to a gene. The CDR3 is made up of 15 amino acids. Germline assignment: CDR1 SQVTM and CDR2 ANQGSEA.

The CDR3 loop reads CASSSLAGGPETQYF. The CDR3 DNA reads TGCGCCAGCAGCTCCTTAGCGGGGGGGCCGGAGACCCAGTACTTC. The genes are TRBV5-1 and TRBJ2-5; 11 bases fit TRBD2. CDR3 length: 15 amino acids. Germline trimming cut 3 bases from V and 5 bases from J; bases unmatched to any gene: 6. The V gene's germline CDR1 is SGHRS and CDR2 YFSETQ.

The V gene is TRBV7-9, the J gene TRBJ2-7; TRBD1 agrees at 9 bases. The trim removed 5 bases at V and 10 bases at J, leaving 6 bases unmatched. CDR1 SEHNR and CDR2 FQNEAQ come from the germline V gene (reference sequence). This CDR3 is 12 amino acids long. DNA of the CDR3: TGTGCCAGCAGCCGGACAGGGGAGGTCCAGTACTTC. Its protein is CASSRTGEVQYF.

The chain uses TRBV15 and TRBJ2-1, with 8 nucleotides matching TRBD1. The CDR3 runs 15 residues. V shed 1 base and J 12 bases; nucleotides not matched to a gene: 11. Germline CDR1 is LNHNV and CDR2 is YYDKDF (reference sequence). The CDR3 spells CATSRGGTPGTGQFF. CDR3 DNA: TGTGCCACCAGCAGAGGGGGAACACCCGGGACAGGGCAGTTCTTC.

This clonotype was counted a few times. This rearrangement joins TRBV28 to TRBJ1-3, with TRBD1 identical over 9 bases. Germline trimming cut 6 bases from V and 0 bases from J; bases unmatched to any gene: 3. Germline-derived CDR1 and CDR2 are MDHEN and SYDVKM. The CDR3 is 15 amino acids. Written as DNA, the CDR3 is TGTGCCAGCAGCACAGGGGGCAGCTCTGGAAACACCATATATTTT. The encoded protein is CASSTGGSSGNTIYF. The complete variable domain, with remaining parts taken from reference TRBV28 and TRBJ1-3, reads DVKVTQSSRYLVKRTGEKVFLECVQDMDHENMFWYRQDPGLGLRLIYFSYDVKMKEKGDIPEGYSVSREKKERFSLILESASTNQTSMYLCASSTGGSSGNTIYFGEGSWLTVV.

In DNA form, the CDR3 reads TGCAGTGCTAGAGATCGGCGAAACCCCTACGAGCAGTACTTC. Translated, it gives CSARDRRNPYEQYF. The rearrangement links TRBV20-1 to TRBJ2-7; D gene ambiguous. The germline V and J ends were trimmed by 0 bases and 2 bases, with 11 bases remaining between them. The CDR3 is 14 amino acids. CDR1 and CDR2 from the germline V gene are DFQATT and SNEGSKA (reference sequence).

This clonotype was counted a few times. CDR3 protein: CASSLGPGTSTYEQYF. The CDR3 nucleotides read TGCGCCAGCAGCTTGGGCCCCGGGACTAGTACCTACGAGCAGTACTTC. The V gene is TRBV5-1, the J gene TRBJ2-7; TRBD2 agrees at 8 bases. The CDR3 runs to 16 residues. The J segment lost 2 bases and the V segment lost 0 bases, leaving 7 bases of the junction unmatched. The germline V gene encodes CDR1 SGHRS and CDR2 YFSETQ.

The chain combines TRBV5-1 with TRBJ1-1, with D possibly being TRBD1 (5 bases). The CDR3 extends over 15 amino acids. V gave up 1 base and J gave up 1 base, with 11 bases separating them. Germline V gene lookup returns CDR1 SGHRS and CDR2 YFSETQ. The CDR3 nucleotides are TGCGCCAGCAGCTTGACGGGACGGGAGAACACTGAAGCTTTCTTT. Its protein product is CASSLTGRENTEAFF.

The chain employs TRBV29-1 and TRBJ1-1, with D unresolved. There are 13 residues in the CDR3. V was pared by 6 bases and J by 1 base, with 12 bases between. Per germline, CDR1 SQVTM and CDR2 ANQGSEA. The chain's CDR3 is CSVVRQPNTEAFF. The CDR3 coding sequence is TGCAGCGTGGTAAGACAACCGAACACTGAAGCTTTCTTT.

Here the CDR3 reads CASSPKRLNNEQFF. CDR3 in DNA: TGTGCCAGCAGCCCAAAACGACTCAACAATGAGCAGTTCTTC. The chain is built from TRBV9 and TRBJ2-1; the D is unclear. The germline V gene encodes CDR1 SGDLS and CDR2 YYNGEE. Deletions cut 4 bases from V and 5 bases from J, with 13 bases between. The CDR3 length is 14 residues.

This clonotype was recorded a few times. The genes are TRBV7-9 and TRBJ2-2; D remains ambiguous. The CDR3 is made up of 14 amino acids. Germline assignment: CDR1 SEHNR and CDR2 FQNEAQ (reference sequence). V was shortened by 0 bases and J by 5 bases, with 7 bases between the two germline ends. The CDR3 reads CASSLASETGELFF. In DNA, the CDR3 is TGTGCCAGCAGCTTAGCATCGGAAACCGGGGAGCTGTTTTTT.

This clonotype has at least ten counts. J is TRBJ1-1 and V is TRBV12-3 or TRBV12-4, with D possibly being TRBD1 (5 bases). The V gene lost 6 bases and the J gene lost 3 bases, with 14 bases spanning the gap. The CDR3 extends over 14 amino acids. CDR3 residues: CASSTGWGDTEAFF. The CDR3 DNA follows: TGTGCCAGCAGCACAGGTTGGGGAGACACTGAAGCTTTCTTT.

This clonotype has a handful of counts. The CDR3 DNA reads as TGTGCCAGCAGACCGGGACAGGCAGCCTCTGGGGCCAACGTCCTGACTTTC. It codes for CASRPGQAASGANVLTF. This chain connects TRBV14 to TRBJ2-6, with TRBD1 identical over 8 bases. This CDR3 has 17 amino acids. V shed 6 bases and J 0 bases; nucleotides not matched to a gene: 7. Germline-derived CDR1 and CDR2 are SGHDN and FVKESK.

This clonotype was seen only a few times. The chain employs TRBV29-1 and TRBJ2-5; 7 nucleotides align to TRBD2. V shed 7 bases and J 0 bases; nucleotides not matched to a gene: 8. The germline V gene has CDR1 SQVTM and CDR2 ANQGSEA. The CDR3 length is 14 residues. The CDR3 sequence: CSASDGGYQETQYF. The CDR3 nucleotides are TGCAGCGCATCTGACGGGGGGTACCAAGAGACCCAGTACTTC.

V is TRBV29-1 and J is TRBJ2-1; 8 bases line up with TRBD1. The CDR3 totals 11 residues. CDR1 and CDR2 (germline): SQVTM, ANQGSEA. V gave up 5 bases and J gave up 8 bases; unmatched junction bases: 2. The CDR3 DNA sequence: TGCAGCGTTTTCAGGGGGCATGAGCAGTTCTTC. As protein: CSVFRGHEQFF.

This clonotype showed up just a few times. This chain links TRBV3-1 with TRBJ1-1, with 7 nucleotides matching TRBD1. CDR3 length: 17 residues. CDR1 is LGHDT, CDR2 YNNKEL, per germline (reference sequence). V was pared by 3 bases and J by 1 base, with 11 bases of the junction left unmatched. The CDR3 coding sequence is TGTGCCAGCAGCCACCACACAACGACAGGGAAGAACACTGAAGCTTTCTTT. Translation: CASSHHTTTGKNTEAFF.

This clonotype was detected a few times. This chain links TRBV5-1 with TRBJ2-7, with 7 bases fitting TRBD2. The length of the CDR3 is 16 residues. The V gene's germline CDR1 is SGHRS and CDR2 YFSETQ. With 5 bases clipped from V and 3 bases from J, the junction kept 14 bases outside the gene matches. The CDR3 DNA follows: TGCGCCAGCAGGGGGGGGGGATCCGACAGATACTACGAGCAGTACTTC. It is translated as CASRGGGSDRYYEQYF.

The chain employs TRBV18 and TRBJ2-1; tentatively, D is TRBD1 or TRBD2 (5 bases each). V lost 0 bases, J lost 9 bases, and 15 bases lay in between. The CDR3 runs 15 residues. Looked up from germline, CDR1 is KGHSH and CDR2 is LQKENI. CDR3 sequence reads: CASSPPGTAGSEQFF. In DNA form, the CDR3 reads TGTGCCAGCTCACCACCCGGGACCGCCGGAAGTGAGCAGTTCTTC. Together with reference TRBV18 and TRBJ2-1, the CDR3 gives the full variable domain: NAGVMQNPRHLVRRRGQEARLRCSPMKGHSHVYWYRQLPEEGLKFMVYLQKENIIDESGMPKERFSAEFPKEGPSILRIQQVVRGDSAAYFCASSPPGTAGSEQFFGPGTRLTVL.

This clonotype was picked up a small number of times. The genes are TRBV10-3 and TRBJ2-2, with a tentative D call TRBD2 (6 bases). The CDR3 is 12 amino acids. V dropped 6 bases and J dropped 8 bases, with 10 bases sitting between them. Germline CDR1 reads ENHRY; CDR2 reads SYGVKD. For the CDR3, the DNA is TGTGCCATCAGCACTGGGACTGGGGAGCTGTTTTTT. Its protein is CAISTGTGELFF.

This chain connects TRBV19 to TRBJ2-1, with D tentatively TRBD1 (6 bases). Between the trimmed V and J ends, which lost 3 bases and 6 bases, there was a span of 15 bases. This CDR3 is built from 15 residues. Looked up from germline, CDR1 is LNHDA and CDR2 is SQIVND (reference sequence). The DNA of the CDR3 is TGTGCCAGTAGTATTAAGGGGGATGAAGGCAATGAGCAGTTCTTC. Protein product: CASSIKGDEGNEQFF.

J is TRBJ1-4 and V is TRBV28, with D unresolved. The CDR3 loop spans 11 amino acids. The V gene's germline CDR1 is MDHEN and CDR2 SYDVKM. The V gene lost 7 bases and the J gene lost 8 bases, with 8 bases spanning the gap. The CDR3 nucleotides read TGTGCCAGCATTGGTATGGAAAAACTGTTTTTT. It specifies CASIGMEKLFF. Full variable domain (outside the CDR3, taken from reference TRBV28 and TRBJ1-4): DVKVTQSSRYLVKRTGEKVFLECVQDMDHENMFWYRQDPGLGLRLIYFSYDVKMKEKGDIPEGYSVSREKKERFSLILESASTNQTSMYLCASIGMEKLFFGSGTQLSVL.

This clonotype was recorded a few times. V and J are TRBV12-3 or TRBV12-4 and TRBJ1-1, with unresolved D. CDR3 size: 13 residues. V was clipped by 7 bases and J by 0 bases, with 9 bases between them. For the CDR3, the DNA is TGTGCCAGCACTCGCCAAATGAACACTGAAGCTTTCTTT. This translates into CASTRQMNTEAFF.

The V and J genes are TRBV15 and TRBJ1-6, with D possibly being TRBD1 (5 bases). CDR1 is LNHNV and CDR2 is YYDKDF in the germline V gene (reference sequence). Trimming removed 1 base from V and 7 bases from J, with 14 bases in between. There are 16 residues in the CDR3. The CDR3 DNA is TGTGCCACCAGCAGAGGCGGGGCAACCGCGAATTCACCCCTCCACTTT. This codes for CATSRGGATANSPLHF.

This sequence joins TRBV20-1 and TRBJ2-1; 14 positions match TRBD2. The germline CDR1 and CDR2 sequences are DFQATT and SNEGSKA (reference sequence). The ends lost 0 bases at V and 3 bases at J; junction bases unmatched: 10. The CDR3 is made up of 19 amino acids. The CDR3 sequence is CSARDGGLAGVVGYNEQFF. The CDR3 bases are TGCAGTGCTAGAGATGGGGGACTAGCGGGAGTAGTGGGCTACAATGAGCAGTTCTTC.

This clonotype showed up just a few times. This chain connects TRBV7-2 to TRBJ1-4, with D tentatively TRBD1 (6 bases). CDR1 and CDR2 from the germline V gene are SGHTA and FQGNSA. This CDR3 spans 16 amino acids. V lost 6 bases, J lost 1 base, and 15 bases lay in between. This CDR3 reads CASRKGGVGTNEKLFF. Here the CDR3 DNA reads TGTGCCAGCAGGAAAGGGGGTGTAGGAACTAATGAAAAACTGTTTTTT. The full variable domain, rest sourced from reference TRBV7-2 and TRBJ1-4, is GAGVSQSPSNKVTEKGKDVELRCDPISGHTALYWYRQSLGQGLEFLIYFQGNSAPDKSGLPSDRFSAERTGGSVSTLTIQRTQQEDSAVYLCASRKGGVGTNEKLFFGSGTQLSVL.

This clonotype was found many times. The chain recombines TRBV7-8 with TRBJ1-1; D remains ambiguous. Germline CDR1 reads SGHVS; CDR2 reads FQNEAQ. V lost 3 bases, J lost 5 bases, and 16 bases lay in between. This CDR3 comprises 15 residues. The CDR3 DNA sequence: TGTGCCAGCAGCTTCTACCGGGAGGGCAGAACTGAAGCTTTCTTT. This translates into CASSFYREGRTEAFF.

In its sample, this clonotype was seen a few times. The chain uses TRBV5-6 and TRBJ2-3, with 7 bases identical to TRBD2. The ends lost 4 bases at V and 1 base at J; junction bases unmatched: 9. Per germline, CDR1 SGHDT and CDR2 YYEEEE. CDR3 length: 16 amino acids. CDR3 nucleotides: TGTGCCAGCAGCCCCTTAAGGGCGGGAGGCACAGATACGCAGTATTTT. This sequence encodes CASSPLRAGGTDTQYF. The full variable domain, in which reference TRBV5-6 and TRBJ2-3 provide the parts outside the CDR3, is DAGVTQSPTHLIKTRGQQVTLRCSPKSGHDTVSWYQQALGQGPQFIFQYYEEEERQRGNFPDRFSGHQFPNYSSELNVNALLLGDSALYLCASSPLRAGGTDTQYFGPGTRLTVL.